This T cell receptor beta chain was retrieved from a study of CD8+ T cells in alopecia areata. Study-level findings and limits: Clonality in the scalp and expanded CD8+ clones ranked among the top 100 were significantly decreased by tofacitinib.

Following RNA extraction, reverse transcription yielded cDNA that acted as the sequencing template. Assay used: immunoSEQ multiplex PCR; TCRdb lists only in-frame clones, some missing. The sample holds 210,000 or so clones, approximately 67% seen once. Treatment here: oral pan-JAK inhibitor, 5-10 mg twice daily. From germline, CDR1 is SQVTM and CDR2 ANQGSEA. Germline trimming cut 6 bases from V and 6 bases from J; bases unmatched to any gene: 8. The CDR3 has 13 residues. On this clone itself: Its antigen is unknown.

Sequences were derived from CD4+ T cells sorted from blood, sampled at roughly week 45, from a patient treated with tofacitinib. The TCR sequence derives from a human donor with alopecia areata. The rearrangement joins TRBV29-1 to TRBJ1-1; 9 positions agree with TRBD1. The DNA for the CDR3 is TGCAGCGTGGGAGAACAGGGGGCGGCTGAAGCTTTCTTT. This gives the protein CSVGEQGAAEAFF.